What follows are 26 T cell receptor beta chains derived from one specimen sequenced in a study of control samples from healthy donors and cancer patients. Here immunoSEQ multiplex PCR was the method, and the copy in TCRdb shows in-frame clones only, minus some. Found here are roughly 76,000 clones, approximately 94% of them singletons; the top ten hold 1.3%. The sequenced material came from PBMCs. The receptors were gathered from a woman aged 40 to 50 with lung cancer.

The gene calls are TRBV21-1 and TRBJ1-5. TRBV21-1 is tagged as a pseudogene. The CDR3 has 16 residues. This CDR3 is CASSKASTYSNQPQHF. For the CDR3, the DNA is TGTGCCAGCAGCAAAGCTAGTACGTATAGCAATCAGCCCCAGCATTTT.

The V gene is TRBV9, the J gene TRBJ1-4; D possibly corresponds to TRBD1 (6 bases). With 2 bases removed from V and 8 bases from J, the gap between germline ends came to 13 bases. From germline, CDR1 is SGDLS and CDR2 YYNGEE. The CDR3 contains 14 residues. The CDR3 nucleotides read TGTGCCAGCAGCGTCGGGGGGCGGGACGAAAAACTGTTTTTT. This translates into CASSVGGRDEKLFF.

This clone was seen more than once but under ten times. The chain is built from TRBV12-5 and TRBJ1-5, with D possibly matching TRBD1 (5 bases). Germline lookup yields CDR1 LGHNT and CDR2 FRNRAP. Trimming cost V 1 base and J 3 bases, with 10 bases left between them. This CDR3 has 15 amino acids. The CDR3 protein is CASGLEGLFNQPQHF. The DNA for the CDR3 is TGTGCTAGTGGTTTGGAGGGGCTTTTCAATCAGCCCCAGCATTTT.

The chain combines TRBV7-9 with TRBJ2-7, with TRBD1 matching over 9 bases. Germline V gene lookup returns CDR1 SEHNR and CDR2 FQNEAQ (reference sequence). The CDR3 is made up of 15 amino acids. Unmatched junction bases numbered 6, after V lost 5 bases and J lost 1 base. CDR3: CASSNRDRESYEQYF. CDR3 DNA sequence: TGTGCCAGCAGCAACCGGGACAGGGAGTCCTACGAGCAGTACTTC.

The chain uses TRBV27 and TRBJ2-7, with 14 bases lining up with TRBD2. This CDR3 region has 14 residues. Trimming removed 6 bases from V and 6 bases from J; junction bases left unmatched: 4. Per germline, CDR1 MNHEY and CDR2 SMNVEV (reference sequence). The CDR3 reads CASRTSGGAAEQYF. The CDR3 region has the DNA TGTGCCAGCAGGACTAGCGGGGGGGCCGCCGAGCAGTACTTC.

CDR3 sequence reads: CASSPNFGGGRIYGYTF. The CDR3 nucleotides are TGTGCCAGCAGCCCCAACTTCGGGGGGGGGCGAATCTATGGCTACACCTTC. V usage is TRBV3-1 (or the pseudogene TRBV3-2) and J usage is TRBJ1-2; TRBD1 is a possible D gene (6 bases). V was trimmed by 4 bases and J by 4 bases, leaving 22 bases between them. Germline lookup yields CDR1 LGHDT and CDR2 YNNKEL (reference sequence). The CDR3 runs to 17 residues.

The chain combines TRBV3-1 (or the pseudogene TRBV3-2) with TRBJ2-6; D remains unclear. V lost 2 bases, J lost 0 bases, and 8 bases lay in between. The V gene's germline CDR1 is LGHDT and CDR2 YNNKEL (reference sequence). This CDR3 has 16 residues. This CDR3 reads CASSQTEISGANVLTF. The CDR3 region has the DNA TGTGCCAGCAGCCAAACAGAAATCTCTGGGGCCAACGTCCTGACTTTC.

This clone was seen a few times. The chain recombines TRBV4-1 with TRBJ2-2, with a tentative D call TRBD2 (5 bases). Trimming shortened V by 1 base and J by 5 bases, and 8 bases separated the two germline ends. This CDR3 spans 14 amino acids. CDR1 is MGHRA and CDR2 is YSYEKL in the germline V gene. CDR3 sequence reads: CASSQGGWTGELFF. The CDR3 nucleotides are TGCGCCAGCAGCCAAGGAGGGTGGACCGGGGAGCTGTTTTTT.

This clone was detected only a few times. In DNA, the CDR3 is TGTGCCAGCAGTTACCATCGACTAGCGGGGGGTCTAGCCAAAAACATTCAGTACTTC. Its protein product is CASSYHRLAGGLAKNIQYF. The chain combines TRBV6-2 or TRBV6-3 with TRBJ2-4; 13 nucleotides match TRBD2. Per germline, CDR1 MNHEY and CDR2 SVGEGT. V trimming: 2 bases; J trimming: 0 bases; junction bases outside the gene matches: 7. The CDR3 spans 19 residues.

In its sample, this clone was seen a few times. The J gene is TRBJ1-6, the V gene TRBV28; 9 positions agree with TRBD1. The CDR3 totals 14 residues. J gave up 7 bases and V 4 bases, and 2 bases lay outside the gene matches. Looked up from germline, CDR1 is MDHEN and CDR2 is SYDVKM. The CDR3 nucleotides are TGTGCCAGCAGTTCGGGGACAGGGAATTCACCCCTCCACTTT. Encoded protein: CASSSGTGNSPLHF.

The V gene is TRBV11-3, the J gene TRBJ1-2; D gene uncertain. Looked up from germline, CDR1 is SGHNT and CDR2 is YENEEA. Trimming cost V 0 bases and J 8 bases, with 7 bases left between them. This CDR3 has 12 residues. DNA for the CDR3: TGTGCCAGCAGCTTAGATATGGTCGGCTACACCTTC. Translating gives CASSLDMVGYTF.

This chain uses TRBV5-6 with TRBJ2-1; possibly TRBD1 for D (6 bases). The germline V and J ends were trimmed by 3 bases and 0 bases, with 10 bases remaining between them. The germline CDR1 and CDR2 sequences are SGHDT and YYEEEE. The CDR3 has 15 amino acids. CDR3 sequence (DNA): TGTGCCAGCAGCTCTGGACAGAGCTCCTACAATGAGCAGTTCTTC. Its protein product is CASSSGQSSYNEQFF.

The V gene is TRBV18, the J gene TRBJ2-3; 8 nucleotides agree with TRBD2. The CDR3 consists of 13 residues. The germline V gene encodes CDR1 KGHSH and CDR2 LQKENI. Trimming at V came to 6 bases and at J to 2 bases, leaving 1 base not matched to a gene. DNA of the CDR3: TGTGCCAGCTCTAGCGGGGTCACAGATACGCAGTATTTT. Protein sequence: CASSSGVTDTQYF.

V is TRBV5-1 and J is TRBJ2-3; TRBD1 agrees at 12 bases. CDR1 is SGHRS, CDR2 YFSETQ, per germline. The CDR3 spans 14 residues. V was clipped by 7 bases and J by 3 bases; unmatched bases: 3. The CDR3 protein is CASRGQGATDTQYF. The CDR3 DNA reads as TGCGCCAGCCGGGGACAGGGGGCAACAGATACGCAGTATTTT.

The chain carries TRBV4-2 and TRBJ2-1; TRBD2 matches at 11 bases. The V gene end was trimmed by 7 bases and the J gene end by 0 bases; junction bases not matched to a gene: 8. CDR3 length equals 17 residues. CDR1 is LGHNA and CDR2 is YNFKEQ in the germline V gene. CDR3 in DNA: TGTGCCAGCAAGTTAGCGGGGGGGGCCAGCTCCTACAATGAGCAGTTCTTC. Encoded protein: CASKLAGGASSYNEQFF.

The J gene is TRBJ2-2, the V gene TRBV3-1 (or the pseudogene TRBV3-2); 9 bases fit TRBD2. Germline trimming cut 1 base from V and 3 bases from J; bases unmatched to any gene: 0. The germline gives CDR1 LGHDT, CDR2 YNNKEL (reference sequence). The CDR3 covers 15 residues. CDR3 in amino acids: CASSQVAGDTGELFF. DNA of the CDR3: TGTGCCAGCAGCCAAGTAGCGGGGGACACCGGGGAGCTGTTTTTT.

To note about this clone: Other DNA sequences within the sample encode an identical CDR3. This chain uses TRBV20-1 with TRBJ1-2; D possibly corresponds to TRBD1 (5 bases). CDR3 length: 11 amino acids. V lost 6 bases to trimming and J lost 7 bases, with 12 bases between them. Germline loops: CDR1 DFQATT, CDR2 SNEGSKA (reference sequence). The CDR3, as DNA: TGCAGTGCCCCCGGGGACGGTGGCTACACCTTC. Its translation is CSAPGDGGYTF.

The genes are TRBV7-2 and TRBJ2-7, with TRBD1 as a possible D gene (6 bases). Germline V gene data show CDR1 as SGHTA and CDR2 as FQGNSA. This CDR3 contains 15 residues. With 5 bases removed from V and 2 bases from J, the gap between germline ends came to 16 bases. The CDR3 region has the DNA TGTGCCAGCAGCCGCCGGGACACTCATACCTACGAGCAGTACTTC. Translation gives CASSRRDTHTYEQYF.

This rearrangement joins TRBV27 to TRBJ2-1; D is unclear. In germline, CDR1 is MNHEY, CDR2 SMNVEV (reference sequence). The CDR3 extends over 14 amino acids. Trimming removed 2 bases from V and 6 bases from J, with 11 bases in between. DNA for the CDR3: TGTGCCAGCAGTTTAACAGCAGGTAGCAATGAGCAGTTCTTC. Encoded protein: CASSLTAGSNEQFF.

V usage is TRBV18 and J usage is TRBJ2-1; no clear D gene. The V end was cut by 3 bases, the J end by 6 bases, with 9 bases between. The CDR3 loop spans 13 amino acids. Germline CDR1 and CDR2: KGHSH and LQKENI. CDR3 DNA: TGTGCCAGCTCACCGGCGACCCCCAATGAGCAGTTCTTC. Its translation: CASSPATPNEQFF.

This rearrangement joins TRBV7-9 to TRBJ2-7; no reliable D call. The germline CDR1 and CDR2 sequences are SEHNR and FQNEAQ (reference sequence). Trimming left V 2 bases short and J 5 bases short, with 7 bases between. The CDR3 runs 12 residues. The chain's CDR3 is CASSLWQDEQYF. The DNA of the CDR3 is TGTGCCAGCAGCTTATGGCAGGACGAGCAGTACTTC. The whole variable domain, remainder taken from reference TRBV7-9 and TRBJ2-7, is DTGVSQNPRHKITKRGQNVTFRCDPISEHNRLYWYRQTLGQGPEFLTYFQNEAQLEKSRLLSDRFSAERPKGSFSTLEIQRTEQGDSAMYLCASSLWQDEQYFGPGTRLTVT.

The genes are TRBV7-2 and TRBJ2-6; tentative D call: TRBD2 (5 bases). The CDR3 totals 19 residues. V was clipped by 4 bases and J by 1 base, with 20 bases between them. Germline-derived CDR1 and CDR2 are SGHTA and FQGNSA. This CDR3 is CASSSPPGWGVSGANVLTF. The CDR3 coding sequence is TGTGCCAGCAGCTCCCCCCCGGGGTGGGGAGTGTCTGGGGCCAACGTCCTGACTTTC. The full variable domain, with the rest looked up from reference TRBV7-2 and TRBJ2-6, is GAGVSQSPSNKVTEKGKDVELRCDPISGHTALYWYRQSLGQGLEFLIYFQGNSAPDKSGLPSDRFSAERTGGSVSTLTIQRTQQEDSAVYLCASSSPPGWGVSGANVLTFGAGSRLTVL.

The rearrangement joins TRBV11-3 to TRBJ2-2; maybe TRBD2 (6 bases). The V end lost 4 bases, the J end lost 1 base, and 13 bases lay between the germline ends. Per germline, CDR1 SGHNT and CDR2 YENEEA. CDR3 length: 16 residues. The CDR3 bases are TGTGCCAGCAGCTCCCGGGAGCTAAGGAACACCGGGGAGCTGTTTTTT. This gives the protein CASSSRELRNTGELFF.

The chain couples TRBV28 to TRBJ1-2; the D gene is possibly TRBD1 (5 bases). Trimming cost V 6 bases and J 4 bases, with 12 bases left between them. This CDR3 comprises 13 residues. CDR1 and CDR2 (germline): MDHEN, SYDVKM. CDR3 DNA: TGTGCCAGCAGCCAGGGACGGTTCTATGGCTACACCTTC. It yields the protein CASSQGRFYGYTF.

The chain combines TRBV7-9 with TRBJ1-4, with D tentatively TRBD1 (6 bases). The CDR3 consists of 15 residues. Germline V gene lookup returns CDR1 SEHNR and CDR2 FQNEAQ (reference sequence). Trimming shortened V by 5 bases and J by 7 bases, and 17 bases separated the two germline ends. The CDR3 loop is CASSPAPGVIEKLFF. CDR3 bases: TGTGCCAGCAGCCCTGCCCCAGGGGTTATTGAAAAACTGTTTTTT.

This clone showed up just once. The chain has TRBV11-2 and TRBJ2-1; TRBD2 is a possible D gene (6 bases). The CDR3 sequence is 13 residues long. The germline V gene has CDR1 SGHAT and CDR2 FQNNGV. V was clipped by 7 bases and J by 6 bases, with 13 bases between them. Here the CDR3 reads CASTPGLGNEQFF. The CDR3, as DNA: TGTGCCAGCACTCCGGGACTGGGCAATGAGCAGTTCTTC.